Listed below are T cell receptor beta chains from one sample, sequenced in a study of monozygotic twins with inflammatory bowel disease. With the 5' RACE reads reprocessed, TCRdb shows one record per CDR3 protein and no DNA. The sample totals over 110,000 distinct CDR3 sequences. Sequenced: blood. These receptor sequences come from a human donor with ulcerative colitis or Crohn's disease, or a healthy co-twin of an affected twin (not recorded which). The CDR3 runs from the conserved cysteine through the conserved F or W.

J | V | CDR3
TRBJ1-6 | TRBV20-1 | CSASSGQGHNSPLHF
TRBJ2-2 | TRBV20-1 | CSAGLDTGELFF
TRBJ1-5 | TRBV20-1 | CSARARTGGGQPQHF
TRBJ2-3 | TRBV20-1 | CSARDWGQGWASTDTQYF
TRBJ1-5 | TRBV20-1 | CSEPGIWQPQHF
TRBJ1-2 | TRBV6-5 | CASSYGAWGGGYTF
TRBJ2-5 | TRBV4-1 | CASSQGRAAGAQETQYF
TRBJ2-3 | TRBV25-1 | CASGPRSDYTDTQYF
TRBJ2-7 | TRBV2 | CASSESSGPYEQYF
TRBJ2-3 | TRBV20-1 | CSAQLPHTDTQYF
TRBJ1-1 | TRBV18 | CASSPLGLNTEAFF
TRBJ2-7 | TRBV9 | CASSVGIPDNSYEQYF
TRBJ2-2 | TRBV7-8 | CASSSQLGGRTTGELFF
TRBJ1-5 | TRBV9 | CASSVDLRGQPQHF
TRBJ2-1 | TRBV18 | CASSQEGAILSYEQFF
TRBJ1-1 | TRBV19 | CASSIVPRGRRRAETTEAFF
TRBJ2-7 | TRBV10-3 | CAISEIRTGPSAEQYF
TRBJ2-7 | TRBV7-2 | CASSLQGGGSYEQYF
TRBJ2-2 | TRBV7-3 | CASSPRQGRMTGELFF
TRBJ1-1 | TRBV11-2 | CASSPGRGQVNTEAFF
TRBJ2-1 | TRBV7-2 | CASSLGGSNSNEQFF
TRBJ1-1 | TRBV30 | CAWSLRGLFLDAFF
TRBJ1-1 | TRBV7-2 | CASSYTWNTEAFF
TRBJ1-4 | TRBV30 | CAWRKRDKENEKLFF
TRBJ2-5 | TRBV29-1 | CSVVRTGGPETQYF
TRBJ2-7 | TRBV6-2/TRBV6-3 | CASTSINSGQVGF
TRBJ2-1 | TRBV3-1 | CASSQALNEQFF
TRBJ2-4 | TRBV5-1 | CASRLENIQYF
TRBJ1-1 | TRBV5-1 | CASRAGQQNTEAFF
TRBJ2-1 | TRBV24-1 | CATSDVGQDKNNEQFF
TRBJ2-7 | TRBV10-3 | CAIREPDVAYEQYF
TRBJ2-3 | TRBV3-1 | CASSQNKGRGGTDTQYF
TRBJ2-7 | TRBV7-2 | CASSLGSLTYEQYF
TRBJ1-1 | TRBV7-2 | CASSSNGGLDTEAFF
TRBJ2-2 | TRBV7-2 | CASSFTWPGELFF
TRBJ2-7 | TRBV20-1 | CSAREYPDREPYEQYF
TRBJ2-5 | TRBV15 | CATSRSMGETQYF
TRBJ1-2 | TRBV5-1 | CASSLAAGGVSTF
TRBJ1-2 | TRBV12-3/TRBV12-4 | CASSQRTGGVNYGYTF
TRBJ1-5 | TRBV7-2 | CASSLAGSQGKQPQHF
TRBJ2-1 | TRBV3-1 | CASSRQGLATYNEQFF
TRBJ1-2 | TRBV20-1 | CSGGGPGRGESGYTF
TRBJ2-2 | TRBV12-3/TRBV12-4 | CASTPSRLGNPNTGELFF
TRBJ2-7 | TRBV6-1 | CASDRQIPTYEQYF
TRBJ2-1 | TRBV20-1 | CSARDISGRYEQFF
TRBJ2-7 | TRBV14 | CASSTRQGTYEQYF
TRBJ1-2 | TRBV11-2 | CASSLETAPYGYTF
TRBJ2-2 | TRBV7-2 | CASSFAGAYGELFF